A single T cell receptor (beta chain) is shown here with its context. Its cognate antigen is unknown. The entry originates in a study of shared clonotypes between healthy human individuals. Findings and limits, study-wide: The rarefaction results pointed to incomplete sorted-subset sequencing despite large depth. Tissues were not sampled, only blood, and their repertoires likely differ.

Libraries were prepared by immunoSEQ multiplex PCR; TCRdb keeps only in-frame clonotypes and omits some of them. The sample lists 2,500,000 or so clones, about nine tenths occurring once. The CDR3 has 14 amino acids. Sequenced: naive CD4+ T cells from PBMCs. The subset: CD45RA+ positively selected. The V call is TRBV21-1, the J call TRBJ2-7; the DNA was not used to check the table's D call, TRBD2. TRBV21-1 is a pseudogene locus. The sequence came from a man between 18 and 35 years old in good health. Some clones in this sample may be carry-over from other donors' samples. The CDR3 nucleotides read TGTGCCAGAGGACTAGCGGGGCTATCCTACGAGCAGTACTTC. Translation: CARGLAGLSYEQYF.